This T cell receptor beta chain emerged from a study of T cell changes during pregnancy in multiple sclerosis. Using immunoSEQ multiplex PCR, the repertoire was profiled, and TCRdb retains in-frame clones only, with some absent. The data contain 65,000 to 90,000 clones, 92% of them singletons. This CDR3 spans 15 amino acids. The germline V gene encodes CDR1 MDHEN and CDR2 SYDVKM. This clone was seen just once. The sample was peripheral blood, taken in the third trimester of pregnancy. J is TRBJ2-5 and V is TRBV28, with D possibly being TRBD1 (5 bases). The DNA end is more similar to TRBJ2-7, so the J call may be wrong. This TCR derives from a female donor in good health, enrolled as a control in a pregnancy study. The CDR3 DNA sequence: TGTGCCAGCAGTTTCAGTGGACATAAGGGGTACGAGCAGTACTTC. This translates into CASSFSGHKGYEQYF.